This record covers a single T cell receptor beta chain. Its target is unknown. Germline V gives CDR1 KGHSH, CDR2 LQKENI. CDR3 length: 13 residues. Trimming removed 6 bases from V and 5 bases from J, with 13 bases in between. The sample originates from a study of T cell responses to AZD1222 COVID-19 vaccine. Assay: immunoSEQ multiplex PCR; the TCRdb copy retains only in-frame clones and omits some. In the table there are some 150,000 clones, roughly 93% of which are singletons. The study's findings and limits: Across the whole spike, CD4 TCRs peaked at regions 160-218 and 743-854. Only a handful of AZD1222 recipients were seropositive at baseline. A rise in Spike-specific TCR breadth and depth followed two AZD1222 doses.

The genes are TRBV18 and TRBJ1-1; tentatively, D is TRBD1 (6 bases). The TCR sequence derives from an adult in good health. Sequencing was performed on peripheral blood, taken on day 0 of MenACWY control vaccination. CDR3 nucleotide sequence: TGTGCCAGCTCGGCAAACAGGGAAACTGAAGCTTTCTTT. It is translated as CASSANRETEAFF.